This TCR beta chain is from a study of shared T cell receptors in the human thymus. Germline assignment: CDR1 SGHTA and CDR2 FQGTGA. This CDR3 comprises 15 residues. V gave up 1 base and J gave up 2 bases; unmatched junction bases: 0. Generated by immunoSEQ multiplex PCR, the TCRdb table keeps only in-frame clones and is missing some. Among more than 300,000 clones, approximately 95% were seen once, and the ten largest hold around 0.019%. Sample: thymocytes. This sequence was found in a human donor. The rearrangement uses TRBV7-3 and TRBJ2-1; TRBD2 matches 9 bases. The CDR3 sequence: CASSLRLAAYNEQFF. DNA for the CDR3: TGTGCCAGCAGCTTAAGACTAGCGGCCTACAATGAGCAGTTCTTC.